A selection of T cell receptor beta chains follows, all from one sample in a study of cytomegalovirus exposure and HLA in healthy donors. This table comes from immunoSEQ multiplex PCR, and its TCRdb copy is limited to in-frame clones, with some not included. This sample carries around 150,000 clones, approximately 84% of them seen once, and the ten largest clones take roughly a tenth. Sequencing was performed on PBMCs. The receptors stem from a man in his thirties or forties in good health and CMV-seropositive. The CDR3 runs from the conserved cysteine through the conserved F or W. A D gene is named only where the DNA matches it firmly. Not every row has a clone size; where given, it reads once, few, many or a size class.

CASSILAGGAAYEQYF	TGTGCCAGTAGTATTCTGGCGGGAGGGGCGGCCTACGAGCAGTACTTC	16	TRBV19	TRBJ2-7	-	TRBD2
CASEKTGSGNTIYF	TGTGCCAGCGAAAAGACAGGGTCTGGAAACACCATATATTTT	14	TRBV6-1	TRBJ1-3	-	TRBD1
CASSETGVLNYGYTF	TGTGCCAGCAGCGAGACAGGGGTCCTTAACTATGGCTACACCTTC	15	TRBV7-9	TRBJ1-2	-	TRBD1
CAISESMSLAGNTGELFF	TGTGCCATCAGTGAGTCGATGTCCCTAGCGGGTAACACCGGGGAGCTGTTTTTT	18	TRBV10-3	TRBJ2-2	-	TRBD2
CASSGQTRETQYF	TGTGCCAGCAGTGGACAGACGAGGGAGACCCAGTACTTC	13	TRBV7-2	TRBJ2-5	-	-
CASSLRTGDQPQHF	TGTGCCAGCAGCTTGAGGACAGGGGATCAGCCCCAGCATTTT	14	TRBV5-5	TRBJ1-5	-	TRBD1
CASSVEGLKNQPQHF	TGTGCCAGCAGCGTGGAGGGCCTGAAAAATCAGCCCCAGCATTTT	15	TRBV9	TRBJ1-5	-	-
CASSPHDGANTEAFF	TGTGCCAGCAGCCCCCATGATGGGGCGAACACTGAAGCTTTCTTT	15	TRBV7-9	TRBJ1-1	-	-
CASSLTENEKLFF	TGTGCCAGCAGTTTGACGGAGAATGAAAAACTGTTTTTT	13	TRBV28	TRBJ1-4	once	-
CASSPMRDLQETQYF	TGTGCCAGCTCACCCATGCGGGATCTACAAGAGACCCAGTACTTC	15	TRBV18	TRBJ2-5	once	-
CASSLWDITGELFF	TGCGCCAGCAGTCTTTGGGACATCACCGGGGAGCTGTTTTTT	14	TRBV5-1	TRBJ2-2	-	-
CAWSVIAGGRGGELFF	TGTGCCTGGAGTGTTATAGCGGGAGGGCGTGGCGGGGAGCTGTTTTTT	16	TRBV30	TRBJ2-2	-	TRBD2
CASSLSYAGGPYEQYF	TGTGCCAGCAGTTTATCTTATGCAGGGGGCCCTTACGAGCAGTACTTC	16	TRBV27	TRBJ2-7	-	TRBD1
CASSIGEGSNQPQHF	TGTGCCAGTAGTATCGGAGAGGGTAGCAATCAGCCCCAGCATTTT	15	TRBV19	TRBJ1-5	-	-
CASRKGAGETQYF	TGTGCCAGCAGGAAGGGGGCGGGGGAGACCCAGTACTTC	13	TRBV5-6	TRBJ2-5	-	-
CASSGRFSYNEQFF	TGTGCCTCCAGTGGCAGGTTCTCCTACAATGAGCAGTTCTTC	14	TRBV7-2	TRBJ2-1	-	-
CASSLRGGGGNEKLFF	TGTGCCAGCAGCTTAAGGGGGGGCGGAGGAAATGAAAAACTGTTTTTT	16	TRBV11-2	TRBJ1-4	-	-
CASSLDRTYEQYF	TGTGCCAGCAGTTTAGACAGGACCTACGAGCAGTACTTC	13	TRBV27	TRBJ2-7	-	-
CASSADRDHEQYF	TGTGCCAGCAGCGCGGACAGGGACCACGAGCAGTACTTC	13	TRBV7-3	TRBJ2-7	-	TRBD1
CASSSRQGAETQYF	TGTGCCAGCAGCTCCCGACAGGGGGCAGAGACCCAGTACTTC	14	TRBV7-6	TRBJ2-5	-	TRBD1
CASSSSSGTSGFPTDTQYF	TGCGCCAGCAGCTCCTCTTCCGGGACTAGCGGGTTTCCCACAGATACGCAGTATTTT	19	TRBV5-1	TRBJ2-3	-	TRBD2
CASSQGPSGNSYNEQFF	TGCGCCAGCAGCCAAGGCCCTAGCGGTAACTCCTACAATGAGCAGTTCTTC	17	TRBV4-1	TRBJ2-1	-	TRBD2
CASSSRGGYFF	TGTGCCAGCAGCTCTCGCGGGGGCTACTTCTTT	11	TRBV9	TRBJ1-1	-	-
CAITQGGPGTEQYF	TGTGCCATCACCCAAGGGGGCCCGGGGACCGAGCAGTACTTC	14	TRBV10-3	TRBJ2-7	-	TRBD1
CASSRDATGTSSYEQFF	TGTGCCAGCTCACGGGACGCTACCGGGACTAGTTCCTATGAGCAGTTCTTC	17	TRBV18	TRBJ2-1	-	TRBD2
CASLNTGELFF	TGTGCCAGCCTAAACACCGGGGAGCTGTTTTTT	11	TRBV6-1	TRBJ2-2	-	-
CASSGRDRDEQYF	TGTGCCAGCAGTGGCCGGGACAGGGACGAGCAGTACTTC	13	TRBV6-1	TRBJ2-7	few	TRBD1
CASSPEGHSYEQYF	TGTGCCAGCAGCCCCGAGGGACACTCCTACGAGCAGTACTTC	14	TRBV5-5	TRBJ2-7	-	-
CARRLTGRNQPQHF	TGTGCCAGAAGATTGACAGGCCGCAATCAGCCCCAGCATTTT	14	TRBV5-3	TRBJ1-5	-	-
CASRTSGSSNEQFF	TGTGCCAGCAGAACTAGCGGGAGTTCTAATGAGCAGTTCTTC	14	TRBV6-1	TRBJ2-1	-	TRBD2
CASSFGGASYEQYF	TGTGCCAGCAGTTTTGGGGGGGCATCCTACGAGCAGTACTTC	14	TRBV27	TRBJ2-7	-	-
CAISDQDSDRSNTEAFF	TGTGCCATCAGTGACCAAGATTCTGACAGGAGTAACACTGAAGCTTTCTTT	17	TRBV10-3	TRBJ1-1	once	-
CASSAFGDTGELFF	TGTGCCAGCAGCGCCTTCGGGGACACCGGGGAGCTGTTTTTT	14	TRBV2	TRBJ2-2	-	-
CATSRQGNLRETQYF	TGTGCCACCAGCAGACAGGGGAACCTCCGTGAGACCCAGTACTTC	15	TRBV15	TRBJ2-5	-	-
CASSFRNTIYF	TGTGCCAGCAGTTTCAGAAACACCATATATTTT	11	TRBV28	TRBJ1-3	-	-
CSVEFQQGGTEAFF	TGCAGCGTTGAATTTCAACAGGGAGGGACTGAAGCTTTCTTT	14	TRBV29-1	TRBJ1-1	-	-
CASSLSLAGGNEQFF	TGCGCCAGCAGCTTGTCACTAGCGGGGGGTAATGAGCAGTTCTTC	15	TRBV5-1	TRBJ2-1	-	TRBD2
CASTINGGANTGELFF	TGTGCCAGCACCATTAATGGGGGGGCGAACACCGGGGAGCTGTTTTTT	16	TRBV7-9	TRBJ2-2	-	TRBD2
CASSIGQGITNEQFF	TGTGCCAGCAGCATAGGACAGGGGATAACCAATGAGCAGTTCTTC	15	TRBV7-2	TRBJ2-1	-	TRBD1
CASSLGQNTEAFF	TGTGCCAGCAGCCTCGGACAGAACACTGAAGCTTTCTTT	13	TRBV7-3	TRBJ1-1	-	-
CASSTRQGSNEKLFF	TGTGCCAGCAGTACACGACAGGGTTCAAATGAAAAACTGTTTTTT	15	TRBV2	TRBJ1-4	-	TRBD1
CASSPRQTGQGVRYEQYF	TGCGCCAGCAGCCCACGTCAGACCGGACAGGGGGTGCGGTACGAGCAGTACTTC	18	TRBV5-1	TRBJ2-7	few	TRBD1
CASSRTSPAGELFF	TGTGCCAGCAGCAGGACTAGCCCCGCCGGGGAGCTGTTTTTT	14	TRBV11-1	TRBJ2-2	-	TRBD2
CASSLEAGAPHNEQFF	TGTGCCAGCAGCTTGGAGGCGGGAGCGCCTCACAATGAGCAGTTCTTC	16	TRBV5-6	TRBJ2-1	-	TRBD2
CASSFGWTEINQPQHF	TGTGCCAGCAGTTTTGGGTGGACAGAAATCAATCAGCCCCAGCATTTT	16	TRBV28	TRBJ1-5	once	-
CASSSRQGAGETQYF	TGTGCCAGCAGCTCCCGACAGGGGGCAGGGGAGACCCAGTACTTC	15	TRBV7-2	TRBJ2-5	-	TRBD1
CASRRGSYNEQFF	TGTGCCAGCAGACGAGGGTCCTACAATGAGCAGTTCTTC	13	TRBV25-1	TRBJ2-1	-	-